The 5 T cell receptor beta chains reported below all come from one sample, sequenced in a study of T cell responses to AZD1222 COVID-19 vaccine. Sequencing used immunoSEQ multiplex PCR; TCRdb keeps in-frame clones, though not all of them. The sample lists 190,000 or so clones, roughly 92% seen once, with roughly 1% in the top ten. The sequenced sample was peripheral blood, obtained 28 days after the second AZD1222 dose. Receptor source: an adult who received the AZD1222 COVID-19 vaccine.

A few counts support this clone. The V gene is TRBV6-1, the J gene TRBJ1-1, with D unresolved. Trimming removed 3 bases from V and 1 base from J, with 9 bases in between. The CDR3 loop spans 14 amino acids. Germline loops: CDR1 MNHNS, CDR2 SASEGT. CDR3 protein: CASSDRWKNTEAFF. CDR3 DNA: TGTGCCAGCAGTGATAGGTGGAAGAACACTGAAGCTTTCTTT.

The J gene is TRBJ2-7, the V gene TRBV27; 10 bases line up with TRBD1. Looked up from germline, CDR1 is MNHEY and CDR2 is SMNVEV (reference sequence). The CDR3 loop spans 15 amino acids. The V segment lost 6 bases and the J segment 1 base; nucleotides outside the gene matches: 6. For the CDR3, the DNA is TGTGCCAGCAGAGAGGACAGGGGGTTTTCCTACGAGCAGTACTTC. As protein: CASREDRGFSYEQYF.

The genes are TRBV11-3 and TRBJ2-2, with D possibly TRBD1 on 5 matching bases. Trimming removed 8 bases at V and 4 bases at J, with 11 bases between. Germline V CDR1 and CDR2: SGHNT, YENEEA. The CDR3 has 13 amino acids. CDR3 sequence (DNA): TGTGCCAGCGGTAGGGGCCTCACCGGGGAGCTGTTTTTT. Its protein is CASGRGLTGELFF.

This sequence joins TRBV11-2 and TRBJ1-3; 7 positions match TRBD1. The CDR3 extends over 14 amino acids. The V gene end was trimmed by 6 bases and the J gene end by 0 bases; junction bases not matched to a gene: 2. CDR1 SGHAT and CDR2 FQNNGV come from the germline V gene. The CDR3 reads CASRQGSSGNTIYF. The CDR3 region has the DNA TGTGCCAGCAGACAGGGGAGCTCTGGAAACACCATATATTTT.

This chain's CDR3 is CASTSDGGLTGEQFF. Here the CDR3 DNA reads TGTGCCAGCACTTCGGACGGTGGATTGACAGGGGAGCAGTTCTTC. This rearrangement joins TRBV28 to TRBJ2-1; 7 bases match TRBD1. J was trimmed by 10 bases and V by 7 bases; bases with no gene match: 16. Germline CDR1 is MDHEN and CDR2 is SYDVKM. The CDR3 loop spans 15 amino acids. Supplemented by reference TRBV28 and TRBJ2-1, the full variable domain reads DVKVTQSSRYLVKRTGEKVFLECVQDMDHENMFWYRQDPGLGLRLIYFSYDVKMKEKGDIPEGYSVSREKKERFSLILESASTNQTSMYLCASTSDGGLTGEQFFGPGTRLTVL.